This TCR beta chain was recorded in a study of technical replicates of blood from several donors. The CDR3 length is 15 residues. Germline V gives CDR1 SGDLS, CDR2 YYNGEE. The V segment lost 0 bases and the J segment 2 bases; nucleotides outside the gene matches: 4. TCRdb's table, derived via immunoSEQ multiplex PCR, lists solely in-frame clones and lacks some. The data contain some 71,000 clones, 95% to 97% of them singletons. This TCR came from a human donor in good health. The V gene is TRBV9, the J gene TRBJ2-5; TRBD2 agrees at 7 bases. The sequenced material came from T cells isolated from PBMCs. The CDR3 DNA is TGTGCCAGCAGCGTAGGGGGGGGACTACAAGAGACCCAGTACTTC. Translated, it gives CASSVGGGLQETQYF.